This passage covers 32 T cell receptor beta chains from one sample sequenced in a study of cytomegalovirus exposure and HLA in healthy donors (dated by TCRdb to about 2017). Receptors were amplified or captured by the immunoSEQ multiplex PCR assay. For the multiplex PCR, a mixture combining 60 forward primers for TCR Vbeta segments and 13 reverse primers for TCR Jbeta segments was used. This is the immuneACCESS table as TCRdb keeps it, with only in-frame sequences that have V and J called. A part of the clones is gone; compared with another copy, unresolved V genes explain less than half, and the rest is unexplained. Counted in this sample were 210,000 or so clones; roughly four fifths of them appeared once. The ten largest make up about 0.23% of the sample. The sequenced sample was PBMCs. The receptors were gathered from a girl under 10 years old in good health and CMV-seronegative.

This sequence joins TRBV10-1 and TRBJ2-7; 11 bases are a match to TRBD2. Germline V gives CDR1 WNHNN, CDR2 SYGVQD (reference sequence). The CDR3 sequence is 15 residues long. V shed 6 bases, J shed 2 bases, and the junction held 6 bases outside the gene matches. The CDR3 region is CASSTGTSGPYEQYF. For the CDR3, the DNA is TGCGCCAGCAGCACCGGGACTAGCGGTCCCTACGAGCAGTACTTC.

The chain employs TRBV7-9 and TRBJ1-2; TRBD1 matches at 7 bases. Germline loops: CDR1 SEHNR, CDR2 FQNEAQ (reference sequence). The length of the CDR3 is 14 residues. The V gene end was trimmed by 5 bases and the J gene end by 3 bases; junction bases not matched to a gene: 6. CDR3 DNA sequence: TGTGCCAGCAGCCCCCTCAGGGGGGACTATGGCTACACCTTC. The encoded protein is CASSPLRGDYGYTF.

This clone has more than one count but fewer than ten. CDR3: CASSQGTEAFF. CDR3 in DNA: TGTGCCAGCAGCCAGGGAACTGAAGCTTTCTTT. The chain joins TRBV6-5 to TRBJ1-1; the D gene is possibly TRBD1 (5 bases). CDR3 length: 11 amino acids. Trimming stripped 6 bases from V and 5 bases from J, with 7 bases between. Germline V gene data show CDR1 as MNHEY and CDR2 as SVGAGI.

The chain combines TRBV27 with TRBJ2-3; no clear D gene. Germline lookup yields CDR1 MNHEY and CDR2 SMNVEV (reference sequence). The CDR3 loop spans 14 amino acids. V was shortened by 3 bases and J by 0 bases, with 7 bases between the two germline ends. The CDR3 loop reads CASSFSSSTDTQYF. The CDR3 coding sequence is TGTGCCAGCAGTTTTTCCTCTAGCACAGATACGCAGTATTTT.

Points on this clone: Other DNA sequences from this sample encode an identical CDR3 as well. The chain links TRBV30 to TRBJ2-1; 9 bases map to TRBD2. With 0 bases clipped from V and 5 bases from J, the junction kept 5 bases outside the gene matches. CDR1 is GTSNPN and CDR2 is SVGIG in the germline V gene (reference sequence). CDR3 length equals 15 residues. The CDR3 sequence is CAWSVMTSGDNEQFF. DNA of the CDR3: TGTGCCTGGAGTGTAATGACTAGCGGAGACAATGAGCAGTTCTTC.

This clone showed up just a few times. The chain's CDR3 is CASIPPTAPEAFF. The CDR3 DNA is TGTGCCAGTATCCCTCCGACTGCCCCTGAAGCTTTCTTT. J is TRBJ1-1 and V is TRBV19; no definite D call. The CDR3 is 13 amino acids. V dropped 7 bases and J dropped 6 bases, with 15 bases sitting between them. Germline V gene data show CDR1 as LNHDA and CDR2 as SQIVND (reference sequence).

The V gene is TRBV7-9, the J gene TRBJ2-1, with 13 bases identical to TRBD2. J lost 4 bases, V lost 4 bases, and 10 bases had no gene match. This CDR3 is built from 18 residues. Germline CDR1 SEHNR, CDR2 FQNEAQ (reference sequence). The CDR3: CASSSSGTSGIRYNEQFF. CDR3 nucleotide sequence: TGTGCCAGCAGCTCTTCCGGGACTAGCGGGATTCGGTACAATGAGCAGTTCTTC.

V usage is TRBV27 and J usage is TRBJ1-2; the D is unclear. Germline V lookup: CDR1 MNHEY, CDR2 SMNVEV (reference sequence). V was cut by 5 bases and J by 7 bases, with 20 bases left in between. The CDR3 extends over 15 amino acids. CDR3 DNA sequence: TGTGCCAGCAGTCCGAGCGCACGGGTCCTCTTTGGCTACACCTTC. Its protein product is CASSPSARVLFGYTF.

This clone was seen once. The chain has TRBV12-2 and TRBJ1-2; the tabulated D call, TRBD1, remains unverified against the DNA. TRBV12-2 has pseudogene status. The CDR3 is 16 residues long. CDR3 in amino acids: CASRSLAGGADYGYTF. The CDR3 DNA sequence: TGTGCAAGTCGCTCCCTAGCTGGGGGCGCAGACTATGGCTACACCTTC.

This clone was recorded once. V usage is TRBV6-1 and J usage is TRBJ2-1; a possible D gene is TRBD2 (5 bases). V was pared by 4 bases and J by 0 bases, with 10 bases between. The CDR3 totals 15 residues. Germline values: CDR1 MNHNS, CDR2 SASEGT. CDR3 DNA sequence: TGTGCCAGCAGTGTCGGGATACCCTCCTACAATGAGCAGTTCTTC. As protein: CASSVGIPSYNEQFF.

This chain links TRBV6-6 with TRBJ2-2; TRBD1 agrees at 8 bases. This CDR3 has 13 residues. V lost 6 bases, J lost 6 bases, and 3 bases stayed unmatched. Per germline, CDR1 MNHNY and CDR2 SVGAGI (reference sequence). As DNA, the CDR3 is TGTGCCAGCAGGGAGACAGGGGCCGGGGAGCTGTTTTTT. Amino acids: CASRETGAGELFF.

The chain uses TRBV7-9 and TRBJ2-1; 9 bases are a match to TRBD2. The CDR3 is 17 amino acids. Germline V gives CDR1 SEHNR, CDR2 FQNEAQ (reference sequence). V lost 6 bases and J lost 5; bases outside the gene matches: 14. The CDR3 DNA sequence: TGTGCCAGCAGTGTTCGTAGCGGGAGCCCCCAAAACAATGAGCAGTTCTTC. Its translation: CASSVRSGSPQNNEQFF.

The CDR3 DNA follows: TGTGCCAGCAGTAGCCAACAGGGGTTTTCACCCCTCCACTTT. Translating gives CASSSQQGFSPLHF. V is TRBV6-5 and J is TRBJ1-6; 7 bases agree with TRBD1. CDR3 length: 14 residues. Germline V gene sequence: CDR1 MNHEY, CDR2 SVGAGI. The V segment lost 5 bases and the J segment 9 bases; nucleotides outside the gene matches: 7.

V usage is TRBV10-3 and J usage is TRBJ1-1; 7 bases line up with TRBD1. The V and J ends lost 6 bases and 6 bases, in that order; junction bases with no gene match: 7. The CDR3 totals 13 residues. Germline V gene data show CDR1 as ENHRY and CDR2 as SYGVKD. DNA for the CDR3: TGTGCCATCAGCACCGGACAGGTTCCTGAAGCTTTCTTT. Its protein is CAISTGQVPEAFF.

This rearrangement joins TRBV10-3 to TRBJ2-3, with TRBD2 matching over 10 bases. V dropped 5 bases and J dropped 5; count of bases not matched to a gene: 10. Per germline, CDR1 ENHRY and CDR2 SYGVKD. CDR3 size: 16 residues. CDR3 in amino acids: CAISNQRGGLGDTQYF. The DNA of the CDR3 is TGTGCCATCAGTAACCAGCGGGGGGGCCTAGGAGATACGCAGTATTTT.

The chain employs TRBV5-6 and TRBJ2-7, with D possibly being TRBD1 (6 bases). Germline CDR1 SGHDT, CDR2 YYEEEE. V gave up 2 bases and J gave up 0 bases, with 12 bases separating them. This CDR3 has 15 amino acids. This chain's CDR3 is CASSLGGPDSYEQYF. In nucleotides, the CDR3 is TGTGCCAGCAGCTTAGGGGGTCCCGACTCCTACGAGCAGTACTTC. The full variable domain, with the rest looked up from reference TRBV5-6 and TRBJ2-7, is DAGVTQSPTHLIKTRGQQVTLRCSPKSGHDTVSWYQQALGQGPQFIFQYYEEEERQRGNFPDRFSGHQFPNYSSELNVNALLLGDSALYLCASSLGGPDSYEQYFGPGTRLTVT.

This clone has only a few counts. The CDR3 bases are TGTGCCAGCAGCTTCACCTACAATGAGCAGTTCTTC. Amino acids: CASSFTYNEQFF. The V and J genes are TRBV7-6 and TRBJ2-1; D remains ambiguous. Germline loops: CDR1 SGHVS, CDR2 FNYEAQ. Trimming stripped 3 bases from V and 2 bases from J, with 2 bases between. The CDR3 loop spans 12 amino acids.

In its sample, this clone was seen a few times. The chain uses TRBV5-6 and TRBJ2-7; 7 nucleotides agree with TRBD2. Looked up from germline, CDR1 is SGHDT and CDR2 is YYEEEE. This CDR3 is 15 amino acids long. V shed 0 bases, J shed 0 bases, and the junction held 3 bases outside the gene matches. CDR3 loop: CASSLGPSGSYEQYF. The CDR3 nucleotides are TGTGCCAGCAGCTTGGGCCCTAGCGGCTCCTACGAGCAGTACTTC.

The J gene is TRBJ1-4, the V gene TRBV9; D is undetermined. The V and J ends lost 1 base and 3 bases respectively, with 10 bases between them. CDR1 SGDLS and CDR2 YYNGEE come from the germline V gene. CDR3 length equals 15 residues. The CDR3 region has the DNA TGTGCCAGCAGCGTATCCGGGGTAGCTAATGAAAAACTGTTTTTT. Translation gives CASSVSGVANEKLFF. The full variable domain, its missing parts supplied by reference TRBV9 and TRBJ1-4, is DSGVTQTPKHLITATGQRVTLRCSPRSGDLSVYWYQQSLDQGLQFLIQYYNGEERAKGNILERFSAQQFPDLHSELNLSSLELGDSALYFCASSVSGVANEKLFFGSGTQLSVL.

The CDR3 reads CASEPGGRSQPQHF. DNA for the CDR3: TGTGCCAGTGAGCCGGGGGGAAGGAGTCAGCCCCAGCATTTT. This chain uses TRBV19 with TRBJ1-5, with TRBD1 as a possible D gene (5 bases). Per the germline V gene, CDR1 is LNHDA and CDR2 is SQIVND (reference sequence). Trimming took off 8 bases at V and 6 bases at J, with 17 bases between the two ends. The CDR3 contains 14 residues.

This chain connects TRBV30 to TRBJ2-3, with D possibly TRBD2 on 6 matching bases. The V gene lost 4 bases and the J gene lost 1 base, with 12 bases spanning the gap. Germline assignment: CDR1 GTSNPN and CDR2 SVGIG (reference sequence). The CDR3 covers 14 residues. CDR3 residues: CAWKRRDGTDTQYF. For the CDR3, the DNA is TGTGCCTGGAAGAGGCGGGATGGCACAGATACGCAGTATTTT.

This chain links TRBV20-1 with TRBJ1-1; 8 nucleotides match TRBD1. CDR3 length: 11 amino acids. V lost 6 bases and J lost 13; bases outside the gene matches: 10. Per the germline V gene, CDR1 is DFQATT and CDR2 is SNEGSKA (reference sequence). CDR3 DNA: TGCAGTGCCCTGCGGACAGGGAGGGTTTTCTTT. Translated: CSALRTGRVFF.

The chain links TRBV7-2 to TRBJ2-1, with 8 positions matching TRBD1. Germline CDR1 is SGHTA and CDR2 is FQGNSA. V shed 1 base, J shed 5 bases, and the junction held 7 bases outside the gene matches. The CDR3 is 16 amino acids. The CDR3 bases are TGTGCCAGCAGCTTAGATGGCGGGACAGGTGACAATGAGCAGTTCTTC. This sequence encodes CASSLDGGTGDNEQFF.

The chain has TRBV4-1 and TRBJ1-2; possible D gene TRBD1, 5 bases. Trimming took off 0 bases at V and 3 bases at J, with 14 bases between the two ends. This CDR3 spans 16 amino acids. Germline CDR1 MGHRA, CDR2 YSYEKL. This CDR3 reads CASSQDGGGAHYGYTF. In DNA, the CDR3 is TGCGCCAGCAGCCAAGATGGCGGGGGAGCCCACTATGGCTACACCTTC.

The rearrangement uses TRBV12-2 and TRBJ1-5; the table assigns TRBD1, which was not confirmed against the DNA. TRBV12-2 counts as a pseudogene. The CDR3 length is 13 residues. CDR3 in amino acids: CASRFDTNQPQHF. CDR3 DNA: TGTGCAAGTCGCTTTGACACCAATCAGCCCCAGCATTTT.

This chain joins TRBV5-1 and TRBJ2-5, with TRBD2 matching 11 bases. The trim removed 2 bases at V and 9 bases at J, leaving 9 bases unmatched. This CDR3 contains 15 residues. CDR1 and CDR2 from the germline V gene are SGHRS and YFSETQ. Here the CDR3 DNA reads TGCGCCAGCAGCTTTGGCGGTAGCGGGAGGGGGGCCCAGTACTTC. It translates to CASSFGGSGRGAQYF.

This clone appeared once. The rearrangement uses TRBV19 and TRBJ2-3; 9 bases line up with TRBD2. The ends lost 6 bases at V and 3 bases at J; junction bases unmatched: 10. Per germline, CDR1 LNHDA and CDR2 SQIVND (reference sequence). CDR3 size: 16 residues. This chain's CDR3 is CASSSGLAGPTDTQYF. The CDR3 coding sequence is TGTGCCAGTAGCTCGGGACTAGCCGGTCCGACAGATACGCAGTATTTT. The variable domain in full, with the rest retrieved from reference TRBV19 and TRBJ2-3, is DGGITQSPKYLFRKEGQNVTLSCEQNLNHDAMYWYRQDPGQGLRLIYYSQIVNDFQKGDIAEGYSVSREKKESFPLTVTSAQKNPTAFYLCASSSGLAGPTDTQYFGPGTRLTVL.

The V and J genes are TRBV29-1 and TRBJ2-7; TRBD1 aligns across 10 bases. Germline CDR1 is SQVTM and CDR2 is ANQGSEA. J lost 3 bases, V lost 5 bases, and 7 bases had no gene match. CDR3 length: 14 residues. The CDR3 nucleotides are TGCAGCGTTCGTCCGGGACAGGGGAACTACGAGCAGTACTTC. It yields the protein CSVRPGQGNYEQYF.

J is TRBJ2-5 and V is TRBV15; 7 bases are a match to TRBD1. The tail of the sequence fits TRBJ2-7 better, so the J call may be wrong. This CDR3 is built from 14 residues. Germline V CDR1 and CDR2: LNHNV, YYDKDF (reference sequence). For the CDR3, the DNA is TGTGCCACCAGCAGAGAGGTGACAGGGCGCGAGCAGTACTTC. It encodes CATSREVTGREQYF.

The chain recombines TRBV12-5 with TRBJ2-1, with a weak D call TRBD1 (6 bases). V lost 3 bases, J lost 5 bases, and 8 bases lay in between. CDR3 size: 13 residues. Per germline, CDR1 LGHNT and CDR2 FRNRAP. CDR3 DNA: TGTGCTAGTGGTTTCCGGACAGACAATGAGCAGTTCTTC. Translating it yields CASGFRTDNEQFF.

CDR3 nucleotide sequence: TGCGCCAGCAGCTTACAGGGTACTAATTCACCCCTCCACTTT. This translates into CASSLQGTNSPLHF. The chain recombines TRBV5-1 with TRBJ1-6; D might be TRBD1 (6 bases). Trimming stripped 2 bases from V and 6 bases from J, with 9 bases between. The CDR3 covers 14 residues. Per the germline V gene, CDR1 is SGHRS and CDR2 is YFSETQ.

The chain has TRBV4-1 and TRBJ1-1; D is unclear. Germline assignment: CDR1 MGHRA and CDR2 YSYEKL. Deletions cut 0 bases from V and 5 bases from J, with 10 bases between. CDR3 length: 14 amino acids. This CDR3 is CASSQDAWATEAFF. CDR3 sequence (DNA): TGCGCCAGCAGCCAAGACGCTTGGGCAACTGAAGCTTTCTTT.